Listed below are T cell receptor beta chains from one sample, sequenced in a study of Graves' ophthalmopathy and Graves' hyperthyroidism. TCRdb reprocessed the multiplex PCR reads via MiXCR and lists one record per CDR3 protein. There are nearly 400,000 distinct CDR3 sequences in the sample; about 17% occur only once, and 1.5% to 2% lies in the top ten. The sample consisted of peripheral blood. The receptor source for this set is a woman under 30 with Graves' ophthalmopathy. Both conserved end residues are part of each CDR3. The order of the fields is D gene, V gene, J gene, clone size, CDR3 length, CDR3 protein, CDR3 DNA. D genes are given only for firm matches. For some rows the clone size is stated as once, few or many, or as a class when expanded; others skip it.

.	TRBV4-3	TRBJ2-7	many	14	CASSQDTPPGEQYF	TGCGCCAGCAGCCAAGATACCCCTCCAGGCGAGCAGTACTTC
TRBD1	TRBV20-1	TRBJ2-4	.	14	CSAPLTGGRDIQYF	TGCAGTGCGCCACTTACAGGGGGCAGGGACATTCAGTACTTC
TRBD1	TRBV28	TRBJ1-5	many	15	CASSVTGESNQPQHF	TGTGCCAGCAGTGTCACAGGGGAGAGCAATCAGCCCCAGCATTTT
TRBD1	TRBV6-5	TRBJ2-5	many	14	CATGQPYGRETQYF	TGTGCCACGGGACAGCCGTATGGTAGAGAGACCCAGTACTTC
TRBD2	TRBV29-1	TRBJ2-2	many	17	CSPRTSGRSHGSGELFF	TGCAGCCCACGGACTAGCGGGAGGTCCCACGGTTCCGGGGAGCTGTTTTTT
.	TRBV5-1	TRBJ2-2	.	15	CASSLARGATGELFF	TGCGCCAGCAGCTTGGCCAGGGGAGCCACCGGGGAGCTGTTTTTT
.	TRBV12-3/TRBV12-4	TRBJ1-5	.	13	CASSLLAGQPQHF	TGTGCCAGCAGTCTTTTAGCGGGGCAGCCCCAGCATTTT
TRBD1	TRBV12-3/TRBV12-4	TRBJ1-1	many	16	CASTYSTGTANTEAFF	TGTGCCAGCACCTATTCCACGGGGACAGCGAACACTGAAGCTTTCTTT
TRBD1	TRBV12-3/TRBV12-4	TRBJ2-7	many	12	CASTRTGSEQYF	TGTGCCAGCACTCGGACAGGGAGCGAGCAGTACTTC
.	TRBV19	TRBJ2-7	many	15	CASTTAGAGKYEQYF	TGTGCCAGTACCACTGCGGGTGCCGGGAAGTACGAGCAGTACTTC
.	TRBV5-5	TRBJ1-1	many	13	CASSFMAGGEAFF	TGTGCCAGCAGCTTTATGGCGGGCGGGGAAGCTTTCTTT
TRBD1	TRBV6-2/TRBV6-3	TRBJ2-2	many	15	CASSVGQVNTGELFF	TGTGCCAGCAGTGTCGGACAGGTGAACACCGGGGAGCTGTTTTTT
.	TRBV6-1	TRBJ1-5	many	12	CASEGEGQPQHF	TGTGCCTCGGAAGGGGAGGGTCAGCCCCAGCATTTT
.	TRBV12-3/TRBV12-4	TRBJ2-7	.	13	CASSFRTVHEQYF	TGTGCCAGCAGTTTTCGGACAGTACACGAGCAGTACTTC
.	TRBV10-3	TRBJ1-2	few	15	CAISEPGRANYGYTF	TGTGCCATCAGTGAGCCCGGACGGGCTAACTATGGCTACACCTTC
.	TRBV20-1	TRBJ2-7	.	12	CSARSEGYEQYF	TGCAGTGCTAGGTCCGAGGGGTACGAGCAGTACTTC
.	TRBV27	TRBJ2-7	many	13	CASSRDQVHEQYF	TGTGCCAGCAGTAGGGACCAGGTTCACGAGCAGTACTTC
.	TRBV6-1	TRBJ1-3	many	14	CASSPNFSGNTIYF	TGTGCCAGCAGTCCTAACTTCTCTGGAAACACCATATATTTT
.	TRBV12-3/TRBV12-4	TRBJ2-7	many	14	CASSLIPLAYEQYF	TGTGCCAGCAGTTTGATCCCTTTAGCCTACGAGCAGTACTTC
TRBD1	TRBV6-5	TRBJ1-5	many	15	CASSYQRQGGQPQHF	TGTGCCAGCAGTTATCAGCGACAGGGAGGTCAGCCCCAGCATTTT
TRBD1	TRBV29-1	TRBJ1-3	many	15	CSVELEGAPGNTIYF	TGCAGCGTTGAACTGGAGGGGGCTCCCGGAAACACCATATATTTT
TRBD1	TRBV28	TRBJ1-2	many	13	CASRVDRGNGYTF	TGTGCCAGCAGGGTAGACAGGGGAAATGGCTACACCTTC
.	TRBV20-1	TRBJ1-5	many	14	CSASGRGAHQPQHF	TGCAGTGCTTCTGGACGGGGAGCTCATCAGCCCCAGCATTTT
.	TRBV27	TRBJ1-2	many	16	CASSLSQGEGNYGYTF	TGTGCCAGCAGTTTATCACAAGGGGAGGGTAACTATGGCTACACCTTC
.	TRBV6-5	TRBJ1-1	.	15	CASSYSSARNTEAFF	TGTGCCAGCAGTTACTCGAGTGCCAGGAACACTGAAGCTTTCTTT
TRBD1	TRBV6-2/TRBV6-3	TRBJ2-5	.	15	CASSPGTGFSETQYF	TGTGCCAGCAGCCCCGGGACAGGGTTCAGTGAGACCCAGTACTTC
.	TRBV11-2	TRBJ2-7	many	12	CASSLANSEQYF	TGTGCCAGCAGCCTCGCTAACAGCGAGCAGTACTTC
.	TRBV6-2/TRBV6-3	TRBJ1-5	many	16	CASSYWGEQSNQPQHF	TGTGCCAGCAGTTACTGGGGCGAGCAAAGCAATCAGCCCCAGCATTTT
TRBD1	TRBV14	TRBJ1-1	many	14	CASSQRQGGTEAFF	TGTGCCAGCAGCCAGAGACAGGGCGGCACTGAAGCTTTCTTT
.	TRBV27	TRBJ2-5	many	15	CASRPSRGVGETQYF	TGTGCCAGCAGACCCTCAAGGGGGGTTGGTGAGACCCAGTACTTC